This T cell receptor (beta chain) was identified during a study of cytomegalovirus exposure and HLA in healthy donors. Study observations and caveats: Presence/absence analyses took donor sequencing depth as roughly uniform. Earlier analysis looked at TCR beta V segments, and most were productive about 90% or about 30% of the time. The classifier, whose performance was assessed in both the original and validation cohorts, reportedly diagnosed cytomegalovirus status with high specificity and sensitivity.

The PCR made use of 60 Vbeta and 13 Jbeta primers. The table came from immunoSEQ multiplex PCR; TCRdb's copy has only in-frame clones and leaves some out. This table has some 150,000 clones, roughly 60% appearing once. Turning to this clone: Its target is unknown.

Sequencing used PBMCs. The receptor was isolated from a woman in her forties in good health and CMV-seronegative.

The DNA of the CDR3 is TGTGCCAGCAGCGATAGGACAGGGTATGGCTACACCTTC. Translated, it gives CASSDRTGYGYTF. The chain recombines TRBV6-5 with TRBJ1-2, with 8 nucleotides matching TRBD1. V gave up 6 bases and J gave up 5 bases; unmatched junction bases: 5. The CDR3 loop spans 13 amino acids. Germline CDR1 and CDR2: MNHEY and SVGAGI.